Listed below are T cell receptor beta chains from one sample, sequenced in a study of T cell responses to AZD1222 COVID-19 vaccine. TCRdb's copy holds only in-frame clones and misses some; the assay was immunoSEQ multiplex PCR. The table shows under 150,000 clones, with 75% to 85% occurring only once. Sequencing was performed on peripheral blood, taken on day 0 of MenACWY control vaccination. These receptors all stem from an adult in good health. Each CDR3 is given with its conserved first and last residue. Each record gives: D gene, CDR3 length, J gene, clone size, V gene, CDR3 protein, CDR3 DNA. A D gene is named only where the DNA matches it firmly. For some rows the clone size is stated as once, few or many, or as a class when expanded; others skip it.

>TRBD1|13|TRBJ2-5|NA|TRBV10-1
CASSVQGGETQYF
TGCGCCAGCAGTGTACAGGGGGGTGAGACCCAGTACTTC
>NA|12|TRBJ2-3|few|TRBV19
CASGAPENTQYF
TGTGCCAGCGGGGCGCCCGAAAATACGCAGTATTTT
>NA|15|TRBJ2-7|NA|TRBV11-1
CASSPRPGPGYEQYF
TGTGCCAGCAGCCCAAGACCGGGACCGGGCTACGAGCAGTACTTC
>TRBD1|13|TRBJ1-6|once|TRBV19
CASRTGDNSPLHF
TGTGCCAGTAGGACAGGGGATAATTCACCCCTCCACTTT
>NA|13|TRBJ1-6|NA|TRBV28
CASSGTYNSPLHF
TGTGCCAGCAGTGGGACGTATAATTCACCCCTCCACTTT
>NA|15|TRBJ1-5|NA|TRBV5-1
CASSPEGGNGQPQHF
TGCGCCAGCAGCCCCGAGGGCGGGAATGGTCAGCCCCAGCATTTT
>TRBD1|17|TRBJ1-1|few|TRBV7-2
CASSPQGAGALNTEAFF
TGTGCCAGCAGCCCCCAGGGGGCAGGGGCATTGAACACTGAAGCTTTCTTT
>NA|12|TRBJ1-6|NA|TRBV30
CAWMEGVSPLHF
TGTGCCTGGATGGAGGGAGTATCACCCCTCCACTTT
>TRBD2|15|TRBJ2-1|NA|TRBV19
CASSKLAGLYNEQFF
TGTGCCAGTAGTAAACTAGCGGGACTCTACAATGAGCAGTTCTTC
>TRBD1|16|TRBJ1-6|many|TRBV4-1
CASSQDGKGAYSPLHF
TGCGCCAGCAGCCAAGATGGAAAGGGGGCTTACTCGCCCCTCCACTTT
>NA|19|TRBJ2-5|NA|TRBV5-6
CASSFFLGGGQQREETQYF
TGTGCCAGCAGCTTCTTCCTAGGTGGCGGACAGCAAAGGGAGGAGACCCAGTACTTC
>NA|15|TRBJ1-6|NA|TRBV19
CATSGAGSYNSPLHF
TGTGCCACCTCCGGGGCTGGCTCCTATAATTCACCCCTCCACTTT
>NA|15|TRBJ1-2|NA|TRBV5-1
CASSLGGRRPYGYTF
TGCGCCAGCAGCTTAGGGGGACGTCGACCTTATGGCTACACCTTC
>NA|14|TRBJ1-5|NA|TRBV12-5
CASAQALGNQPQHF
TGTGCTAGTGCCCAGGCACTCGGCAATCAGCCCCAGCATTTT
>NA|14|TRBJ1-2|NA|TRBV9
CASRGDGAFYGYTF
TGTGCCAGCAGAGGGGATGGGGCTTTTTATGGCTACACCTTC
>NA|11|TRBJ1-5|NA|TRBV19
CASSIRGWWDF
TGTGCCAGTAGTATTCGCGGATGGTGGGATTTT
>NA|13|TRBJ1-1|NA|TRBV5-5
CASSIRWNTEAFF
TGTGCCAGCAGCATCCGGTGGAACACTGAAGCTTTCTTT
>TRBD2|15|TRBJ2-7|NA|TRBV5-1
CASSLRGGGIYEQYF
TGCGCCAGCAGCTTGCGGGGGGGTGGAATCTACGAGCAGTACTTC
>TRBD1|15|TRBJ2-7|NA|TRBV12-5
CASGYGQGTSYEQYF
TGTGCTAGTGGTTACGGACAGGGGACCAGCTACGAGCAGTACTTC
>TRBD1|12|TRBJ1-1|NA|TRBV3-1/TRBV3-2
CASKTGVGEAFF
TGTGCCAGCAAGACAGGGGTCGGGGAAGCTTTCTTT
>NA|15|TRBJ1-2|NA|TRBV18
CASSPSAGANYGYTF
TGTGCCAGCTCACCAAGCGCAGGCGCTAACTATGGCTACACCTTC
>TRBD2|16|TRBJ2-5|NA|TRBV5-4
CASSSGGPRAQETQYF
TGTGCCAGCAGCTCGGGGGGGCCGAGGGCCCAAGAGACCCAGTACTTC
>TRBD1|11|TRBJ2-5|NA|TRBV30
CAWSAWDSRHF
TGTGCCTGGAGTGCCTGGGACAGTAGGCACTTC
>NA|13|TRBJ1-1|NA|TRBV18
CASSSSASAEAFF
TGTGCCAGCTCATCAAGCGCGTCAGCTGAAGCTTTCTTT
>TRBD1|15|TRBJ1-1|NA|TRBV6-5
CASSPGQGKNTEAFF
TGTGCCAGCAGCCCGGGACAGGGGAAGAACACTGAAGCTTTCTTT
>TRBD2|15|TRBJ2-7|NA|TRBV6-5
CASFDSGGRSYEQYF
TGTGCCAGCTTCGATTCGGGGGGACGTTCCTACGAGCAGTACTTC
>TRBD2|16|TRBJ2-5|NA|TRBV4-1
CASSQELRGYQETQYF
TGCGCCAGCAGCCAAGAGCTGCGGGGGTACCAAGAGACCCAGTACTTC
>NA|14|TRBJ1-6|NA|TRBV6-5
CASSYDGYNSPLHF
TGTGCCAGCAGTTACGACGGATATAATTCACCCCTCCACTTT
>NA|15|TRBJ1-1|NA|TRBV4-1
CASSRGAGPDTEAFF
TGCGCCAGCAGCCGAGGCGCCGGGCCGGACACTGAAGCTTTCTTT
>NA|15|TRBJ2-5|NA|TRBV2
CASSEEGGRQETQYF
TGTGCCAGCAGTGAAGAGGGGGGTAGGCAAGAGACCCAGTACTTC
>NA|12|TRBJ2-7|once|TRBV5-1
CASSQGGHEQYF
TGCGCCAGCAGCCAGGGGGGCCACGAGCAGTACTTC
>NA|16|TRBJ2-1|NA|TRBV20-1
CSASPSSASSYNEQFF
TGCAGTGCTAGTCCCTCTAGCGCCAGCTCCTACAATGAGCAGTTCTTC
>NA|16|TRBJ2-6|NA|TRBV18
CASFRRGRSGANVLTF
TGTGCCAGCTTTCGGAGGGGACGATCTGGGGCCAACGTCCTGACTTTC
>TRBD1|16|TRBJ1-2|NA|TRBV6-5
CASSFGQGSIAYGYTF
TGTGCCAGCAGTTTCGGACAGGGTTCAATCGCCTATGGCTACACCTTC
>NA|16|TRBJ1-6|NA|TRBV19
CASRHNGNSYNSPLHF
TGTGCCAGTAGACACAACGGTAACTCCTATAATTCACCCCTCCACTTT
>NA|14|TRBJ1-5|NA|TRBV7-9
CASSLTGSRGSQHF
TGTGCCAGCAGCCTTACAGGGTCCCGTGGATCCCAGCATTTT